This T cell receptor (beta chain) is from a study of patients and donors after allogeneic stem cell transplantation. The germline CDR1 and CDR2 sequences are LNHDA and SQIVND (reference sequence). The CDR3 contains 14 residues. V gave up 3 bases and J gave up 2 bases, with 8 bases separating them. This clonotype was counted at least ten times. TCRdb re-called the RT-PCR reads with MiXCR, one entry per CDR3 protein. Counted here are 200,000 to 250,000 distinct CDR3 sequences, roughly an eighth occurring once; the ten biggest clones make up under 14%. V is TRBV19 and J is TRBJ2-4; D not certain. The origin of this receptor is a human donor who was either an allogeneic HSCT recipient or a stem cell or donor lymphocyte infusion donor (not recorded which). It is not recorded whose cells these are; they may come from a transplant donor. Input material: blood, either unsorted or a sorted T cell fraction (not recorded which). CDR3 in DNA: TGTGCCAGTAGTATTGGTTTACCCAAAAACATTCAGTACTTC. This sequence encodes CASSIGLPKNIQYF.